This T cell receptor beta chain appears in the sequencing data of a study of blood T cell repertoires in COVID-19. In the study overall: Sites across the United States, Italy and Spain contributed samples from acute and convalescent COVID-19. Sources were T cells, B-cell-depleted T cells, or PBMCs; the material itself was cDNA or gDNA.

Per the authors' pipeline: Reference gene primer amplification gave estimated nucleated cell counts. Only in-frame clones appear in the TCRdb table, and some are missing; sequencing was by immunoSEQ multiplex PCR. The DNA gave D and trimming, while V, J and clone size come from that table. Counted here are 150,000 to 200,000 clones, about 82% occurring once; the ten biggest clones make up about 4.8%. Germline CDR1 and CDR2: MNHEY and SVGAGI. V dropped 9 bases and J dropped 2 bases, with 13 bases sitting between them. The CDR3 runs to 13 residues. Sample: peripheral blood. The TCR originated in a woman aged 25 to 39 with acute or convalescent COVID-19. J is TRBJ1-1 and V is TRBV6-5; D may be TRBD1 (6 bases). CDR3: CASHRTDNTEAFF. CDR3 coding DNA: TGTGCCAGTCATCGGACAGACAACACTGAAGCTTTCTTT.